The clone carrying this T cell receptor beta chain was counted at least ten times. Its target is unknown. TCRdb re-derived calls from the reads in MiXCR, one entry per CDR3 protein. This table holds 800,000 to 950,000 distinct CDR3 sequences, 32% found once. The source of the sample is a study of T cell repertoires in cytomegalovirus infection. Study-level background: Recently described HLA-C-restricted plus well-studied HLA-B-restricted CMV epitopes were used. Matching HLA type, along with CMV infection, was indicated by public TCR beta signatures.

Germline loops: CDR1 SGHVS, CDR2 FQNEAQ. This CDR3 comprises 18 residues. The V end lost 5 bases, the J end lost 5 bases, and 25 bases lay between the germline ends. Study outcomes and limitations: HLA-C-restricted CMV-specific TCR beta clonotypes prevailed in the ex vivo response.

V usage is TRBV7-8 and J usage is TRBJ2-1; tentatively, D is TRBD1 or TRBD2 (5 bases each). The sample here was cultured CD8+ T cells from PBMCs, taken from culture after CMV antigen stimulation. This receptor was obtained from a human donor in good health (CMV status not recorded). Some clones in this sample may be carry-over from other donors' samples. The CDR3 region has the DNA TGTGCCAGCAGCCGACTTTTTTTCCGGAAACAGGAGGACAATGAGCAGTTCTTC. Translating it yields CASSRLFFRKQEDNEQFF.